This TCR beta chain was sequenced in a study of blood T cells in healthy people across ages. Trimming pared 7 bases from V and 6 bases from J, leaving 16 bases between. The CDR3 is 13 residues long. The V gene's germline CDR1 is SQVTM and CDR2 ANQGSEA. Next came a second PCR, run for about 7 to 11 cycles, which used a sample-barcoded 5' primer along with a J-beta primer mix. MiXCR, applied by TCRdb to the 5' RACE reads, yields one record per CDR3 protein. Of hundreds of thousands of distinct CDR3 sequences listed, approximately 25% are singletons. The sample holds a few counts of this clonotype. These same data were also listed under a study on T cells of mothers and their children.

The receptor comes from a boy under 18 in good health. Sequencing used blood. The chain is built from TRBV29-1 and TRBJ2-1; no definite D call. The CDR3 DNA reads as TGCAGCGCCAGAAGTCCCAACTCCAATGAGCAGTTCTTC. Translation: CSARSPNSNEQFF.